This T cell receptor (beta chain) was documented in a study of T cell responses to AZD1222 COVID-19 vaccine. Whole-study findings and limits: Once two AZD1222 doses were given, Spike-specific TCR breadth and depth went up. Among the donors, most were white British and more were female, and clonal diversity was possibly underestimated.

Method: immunoSEQ multiplex PCR; TCRdb's copy keeps in-frame clones and lacks some. The sample consists of 130,000 or so clones, 88% of them appearing once. Trimming stripped 2 bases from V and 4 bases from J, with 3 bases between. Germline V gives CDR1 SGHTA, CDR2 FQGNSA. The CDR3 runs to 12 residues. Turning to this clone: Its antigen is not known.

Specimen: peripheral blood, collected 28 days after the second AZD1222 dose. The chain joins TRBV7-2 to TRBJ1-5; D uncertain. This TCR was sampled from an adult who received the AZD1222 COVID-19 vaccine. The CDR3 reads CASSLINQPQHF. As DNA, the CDR3 is TGTGCCAGCAGCTTAATTAATCAGCCCCAGCATTTT.